The 29 T cell receptor beta chains below come from one sample, sequenced in a study of OX40 agonist ivuxolimab in advanced cancers. TCRdb's table, derived via immunoSEQ multiplex PCR, lists solely in-frame clones and lacks some. The data contain roughly 40,000 clones, 65% to 90% of them singletons. Source: CD4+ or CD8+ T cells sorted from blood, taken in a trial of the OX40 agonist ivuxolimab. The source is an adult with an advanced solid tumor such as melanoma, head and neck, liver or kidney cancer.

This clone has just one count. The rearrangement links TRBV6-6 to TRBJ2-7, with 9 bases matching TRBD1. Germline CDR1 MNHNY, CDR2 SVGAGI (reference sequence). The CDR3 is 15 residues long. The trim removed 2 bases at V and 6 bases at J, leaving 8 bases unmatched. CDR3 loop: CASSYQGDRAGEQYF. The DNA for the CDR3 is TGTGCCAGCAGTTACCAGGGGGACAGGGCGGGCGAGCAGTACTTC.

This rearrangement joins TRBV14 to TRBJ2-2; D possibly uses TRBD1 or TRBD2 (5 bases each). Trimming shortened V by 7 bases and J by 1 base, and 13 bases separated the two germline ends. The V gene's germline CDR1 is SGHDN and CDR2 FVKESK. The CDR3 spans 15 residues. This CDR3 reads CASTQAGVNTGELFF. The CDR3 bases are TGTGCCAGCACACAGGCCGGGGTGAACACCGGGGAGCTGTTTTTT.

This rearrangement joins TRBV5-8 to TRBJ2-2, with unresolved D. The V end lost 4 bases, the J end lost 0 bases, and 13 bases lay between the germline ends. CDR1 SGHTS and CDR2 YDEGEE come from the germline V gene. The CDR3 extends over 16 amino acids. This chain's CDR3 is CASSPRVATNTGELFF. In nucleotides, the CDR3 is TGTGCCAGCAGCCCCCGCGTAGCCACGAACACCGGGGAGCTGTTTTTT.

This chain joins TRBV13 and TRBJ1-5, with no clear D. Trimming removed 3 bases at V and 4 bases at J, with 13 bases between. Germline CDR1 reads PRHDT; CDR2 reads FYEKMQ (reference sequence). The CDR3 spans 15 residues. The CDR3 nucleotides are TGTGCCAGCAGCTTTCGGGCCTCGGGAAATCAGCCCCAGCATTTT. Translation gives CASSFRASGNQPQHF.

The chain joins TRBV7-6 to TRBJ2-6; D possibly corresponds to TRBD1 (6 bases). This CDR3 is 16 amino acids long. V was clipped by 6 bases and J by 2 bases, with 14 bases between them. Germline CDR1 reads SGHVS; CDR2 reads FNYEAQ. CDR3 coding DNA: TGTGCCAGCAGTCGCACAGGGTCTACTGGGGCCAACGTCCTGACTTTC. It specifies CASSRTGSTGANVLTF.

The CDR3 loop is CASTRRLGNTQYF. The CDR3 DNA is TGTGCCAGTACCCGCCGGTTAGGGAATACGCAGTATTTT. The chain has TRBV19 and TRBJ2-3; D remains ambiguous. V was pared by 7 bases and J by 7 bases, with 15 bases between. Per germline, CDR1 LNHDA and CDR2 SQIVND (reference sequence). This CDR3 spans 13 amino acids.

J is TRBJ2-7 and V is TRBV18; either TRBD1 or TRBD2 may supply D (5 bases each). The CDR3 is 16 amino acids. From germline, CDR1 is KGHSH and CDR2 LQKENI. Trimming removed 6 bases at V and 7 bases at J, with 25 bases between. The CDR3 DNA reads TGTGCCAGCTCCCCCCACCCGGGACGCTTGGCTGGTGAGCAGTACTTC. The encoded protein is CASSPHPGRLAGEQYF.

The chain employs TRBV11-1 and TRBJ1-1; no definite D call. Between the trimmed V and J ends, which lost 5 bases and 0 bases, there was a span of 19 bases. In germline, CDR1 is SGHAT, CDR2 FQDESV (reference sequence). The CDR3 consists of 17 residues. CDR3 protein: CASSPDGPFGVNTEAFF. DNA for the CDR3: TGTGCCAGCAGCCCCGACGGTCCCTTCGGGGTGAACACTGAAGCTTTCTTT.

This clone was found a few times. The V call is TRBV30, the J call TRBJ2-2, with 8 bases fitting TRBD2. Trimming at V came to 5 bases and at J to 4 bases, leaving 12 bases not matched to a gene. The CDR3 has 16 residues. The germline V gene encodes CDR1 GTSNPN and CDR2 SVGIG (reference sequence). CDR3 bases: TGTGCCTGGTCGGTCCGGGGGGGATTATCCACCGGGGAGCTGTTTTTT. It specifies CAWSVRGGLSTGELFF.

This chain uses TRBV21-1 with TRBJ2-7. TRBV21-1 is listed as a pseudogene. The CDR3 totals 16 residues. CDR3 loop: CASSNPKAGSPYEQYF. The CDR3 bases are TGTGCCAGCAGCAACCCCAAGGCAGGGAGCCCCTACGAGCAGTACTTC.

The rearrangement uses TRBV30 and TRBJ1-2; a weak D match, TRBD1 (6 bases). Trimming shortened V by 0 bases and J by 7 bases, and 18 bases separated the two germline ends. The CDR3 sequence is 15 residues long. Germline V gene sequence: CDR1 GTSNPN, CDR2 SVGIG (reference sequence). CDR3 coding DNA: TGTGCCTGGAGTGTTAGGGGGGGCGATTTAGGTGGCTACACCTTC. Protein product: CAWSVRGGDLGGYTF.

The gene calls are TRBV18 and TRBJ2-3; 8 bases align to TRBD2. With 3 bases clipped from V and 0 bases from J, the junction kept 5 bases outside the gene matches. From germline, CDR1 is KGHSH and CDR2 LQKENI. The CDR3 runs to 16 residues. The CDR3 region has the DNA TGTGCCAGCTCACCCAGCGGGGGTGCTAGCACAGATACGCAGTATTTT. Protein sequence: CASSPSGGASTDTQYF.

The chain joins TRBV7-9 to TRBJ1-6; D is undetermined. CDR1 is SEHNR and CDR2 is FQNEAQ in the germline V gene (reference sequence). CDR3 length: 14 amino acids. V shed 5 bases and J shed 8 bases, with 13 bases lying between them. CDR3 loop: CASSQSTGDSPLHF. CDR3 coding DNA: TGTGCCAGCAGCCAGTCTACCGGGGATTCACCCCTCCACTTT.

The table lists this clone with a few counts. The chain employs TRBV7-3 and TRBJ2-5; D tentatively fits TRBD1 or TRBD2 (5 bases each). The germline CDR1 and CDR2 sequences are SGHTA and FQGTGA. Trimming removed 2 bases from V and 0 bases from J, with 7 bases in between. CDR3 size: 14 residues. CDR3 region: CASSLRGHQETQYF. The CDR3 coding sequence is TGTGCCAGCAGCTTACGGGGCCACCAAGAGACCCAGTACTTC.

J is TRBJ1-6 and V is TRBV27, with TRBD1 as a possible D gene (5 bases). This CDR3 is built from 14 residues. The V gene lost 7 bases and the J gene lost 8 bases, with 15 bases spanning the gap. CDR1 is MNHEY, CDR2 SMNVEV, per germline (reference sequence). The CDR3 loop is CASKTGTRDSPLHF. The DNA of the CDR3 is TGTGCCAGCAAAACCGGGACTCGAGATTCACCCCTCCACTTT.

The gene calls are TRBV11-2 and TRBJ2-7, with a tentative D call TRBD1 (7 bases). V dropped 5 bases and J dropped 1 base, with 15 bases sitting between them. Germline assignment: CDR1 SGHAT and CDR2 FQNNGV. This CDR3 is built from 15 residues. For the CDR3, the DNA is TGTGCCAGCAGCCCGGGACAGACTAGATCCTACGAGCAGTACTTC. As protein: CASSPGQTRSYEQYF.

The chain employs TRBV11-2 and TRBJ2-7, with D maybe TRBD2 (6 bases). Germline loops: CDR1 SGHAT, CDR2 FQNNGV. This CDR3 spans 14 amino acids. The germline V and J ends were trimmed by 8 bases and 3 bases, with 17 bases remaining between them. The CDR3 loop reads CASEASANFYEQYF. The CDR3 nucleotides read TGTGCCAGCGAGGCTAGCGCAAATTTCTACGAGCAGTACTTC. Complete variable domain (other parts from reference TRBV11-2 and TRBJ2-7): EAGVAQSPRYKIIEKRQSVAFWCNPISGHATLYWYQQILGQGPKLLIQFQNNGVVDDSQLPKDRFSAERLKGVDSTLKIQPAKLEDSAVYLCASEASANFYEQYFGPGTRLTVT.

V and J are TRBV7-2 and TRBJ1-2, with D hard to call. The length of the CDR3 is 12 residues. Per germline, CDR1 SGHTA and CDR2 FQGNSA. Trimming pared 4 bases from V and 4 bases from J, leaving 7 bases between. CDR3 sequence reads: CASSYLLYGYTF. The CDR3, as DNA: TGTGCCAGCAGCTACTTACTCTATGGCTACACCTTC.

The J gene is TRBJ1-1, the V gene TRBV19, with 10 nucleotides matching TRBD1. The CDR3 sequence is 15 residues long. The germline gives CDR1 LNHDA, CDR2 SQIVND (reference sequence). Trimming removed 7 bases from V and 3 bases from J; junction bases left unmatched: 8. CDR3 DNA: TGTGCCAGTACCTCGGGGACAGGGGCCGACACTGAAGCTTTCTTT. It is translated as CASTSGTGADTEAFF.

This sequence joins TRBV19 and TRBJ2-5; D gene unclear. CDR1 is LNHDA, CDR2 SQIVND, per germline (reference sequence). V gave up 9 bases and J gave up 4 bases, with 12 bases separating them. CDR3 length equals 12 residues. The CDR3 here is CASSENGETQYF. CDR3 nucleotide sequence: TGTGCCAGCTCCGAAAACGGAGAGACCCAGTACTTC.

The CDR3, as DNA: TGTGCCAGCAGTCCCAGGGGTAAAGAGACCCAGTACTTC. Translation gives CASSPRGKETQYF. The chain couples TRBV6-6 to TRBJ2-5; tentative D call: TRBD1 (6 bases). Germline values: CDR1 MNHNY, CDR2 SVGAGI (reference sequence). V was clipped by 5 bases and J by 3 bases, with 10 bases between them. The CDR3 contains 13 residues.

J is TRBJ1-5 and V is TRBV6-5, with a weak D call TRBD1 (5 bases). The V end lost 2 bases, the J end lost 0 bases, and 5 bases lay between the germline ends. The CDR3 length is 14 residues. From germline, CDR1 is MNHEY and CDR2 SVGAGI. The DNA of the CDR3 is TGTGCCAGCAGTTACAGGGGTAGCAATCAGCCCCAGCATTTT. Translated: CASSYRGSNQPQHF.

The chain has TRBV18 and TRBJ2-1, with a possible D match to TRBD1 (6 bases). Germline V CDR1 and CDR2: KGHSH, LQKENI. This CDR3 is built from 16 residues. Trimming took 3 bases from V and 1 from J, leaving 13 bases between them. CDR3 sequence reads: CASSPLQGSSYNEQFF. The CDR3 DNA is TGTGCCAGCTCACCCCTACAGGGTTCATCCTACAATGAGCAGTTCTTC.

V is TRBV4-1 and J is TRBJ1-5; D remains ambiguous. Trimming shortened V by 4 bases and J by 6 bases, and 10 bases separated the two germline ends. The CDR3 contains 13 residues. The germline gives CDR1 MGHRA, CDR2 YSYEKL. CDR3 protein: CASSLMEGQPQHF. In DNA, the CDR3 is TGCGCCAGCAGCCTGATGGAGGGTCAGCCCCAGCATTTT.

This clone was counted once. V gene TRBV25-1 combines with J gene TRBJ1-6; D unresolved. Germline V gene sequence: CDR1 MGHDK, CDR2 SYGVNS. V lost 8 bases and J 10 bases, leaving 12 bases between the germline ends. The CDR3 contains 12 residues. The CDR3 loop reads CASRTHSSPLHF. DNA of the CDR3: TGTGCCAGCCGGACTCATAGCTCACCCCTCCACTTT.

The chain uses TRBV9 and TRBJ1-3; weak D call: TRBD1 (5 bases). The germline gives CDR1 SGDLS, CDR2 YYNGEE. The germline V and J ends were trimmed by 2 bases and 1 base, with 13 bases remaining between them. CDR3 size: 16 residues. CDR3 protein: CASSVSSQGSGNTIYF. The CDR3 DNA follows: TGTGCCAGCAGCGTCTCCTCGCAGGGATCTGGAAACACCATATATTTT.

V is TRBV5-4 and J is TRBJ1-3; D is perhaps TRBD1 (5 bases). Germline V gene sequence: CDR1 SGHNT, CDR2 YYREEE (reference sequence). With 4 bases removed from V and 6 bases from J, the gap between germline ends came to 23 bases. The CDR3 is made up of 17 amino acids. For the CDR3, the DNA is TGTGCCAGCAGCCCACAAGGTGGAGGGGCTGGGGTAAACACCATATATTTT. Translation: CASSPQGGGAGVNTIYF.

This chain joins TRBV12-5 and TRBJ1-1, with D possibly TRBD1 on 6 matching bases. Germline CDR1 and CDR2: LGHNT and FRNRAP. CDR3 length: 17 residues. V was shortened by 1 base and J by 1 base, with 16 bases between the two germline ends. The DNA for the CDR3 is TGTGCTAGTGGTTTGGCCTCGGACAGTCCTAAGAACACTGAAGCTTTCTTT. Its translation is CASGLASDSPKNTEAFF.

J is TRBJ1-2 and V is TRBV6-5; 9 bases match TRBD1. The ends lost 5 bases at V and 8 bases at J; junction bases unmatched: 12. The CDR3 covers 15 residues. The germline V gene has CDR1 MNHEY and CDR2 SVGAGI. The CDR3: CASSQRTGAFWGYTF. The CDR3 region has the DNA TGTGCCAGCAGTCAGCGGACAGGGGCGTTTTGGGGCTACACCTTC.